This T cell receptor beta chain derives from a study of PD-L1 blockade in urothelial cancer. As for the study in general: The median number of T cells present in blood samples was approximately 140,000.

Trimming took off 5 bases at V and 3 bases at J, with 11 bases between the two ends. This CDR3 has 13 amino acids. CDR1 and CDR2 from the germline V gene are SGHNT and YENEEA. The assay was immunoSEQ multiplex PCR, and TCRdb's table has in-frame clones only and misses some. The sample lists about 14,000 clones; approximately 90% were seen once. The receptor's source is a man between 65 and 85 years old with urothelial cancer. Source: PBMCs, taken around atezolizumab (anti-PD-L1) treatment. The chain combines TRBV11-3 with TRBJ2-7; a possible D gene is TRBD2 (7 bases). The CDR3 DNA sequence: TGTGCCAGCAGCCGGGGGGCCAACTACGAGCAGTACTTC. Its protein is CASSRGANYEQYF.